This T cell receptor beta chain was recorded in a study of control samples from healthy donors and cancer patients. Sequencing was performed with immunoSEQ multiplex PCR; in TCRdb, only in-frame clones are kept and a portion is missing. The repertoire holds approximately 50,000 clones, with approximately 90% as singletons. The germline V gene encodes CDR1 MDHEN and CDR2 SYDVKM. V was trimmed by 3 bases and J by 1 base, leaving 10 bases between them. The CDR3 extends over 15 amino acids. Sequencing used PBMCs. This TCR came from a man aged 55 to 70 with head and neck cancer. This sequence joins TRBV28 and TRBJ1-5; D is unclear. The CDR3 spells CASSLGLSSNQPQHF. Written as DNA, the CDR3 is TGTGCCAGCAGTTTGGGTCTCTCGAGCAATCAGCCCCAGCATTTT.